This T cell receptor beta chain was profiled in a study of beta chain features in type 1 diabetes (dated by TCRdb to 2016 to 2019). The study in broad terms: No differences in mean age, gender distribution, total cell number or subset yield were found between patients and healthy donors. Regulatory and stem cell-like memory subsets were isolated from only 8 patients and roughly eight healthy donors, whereas naive and central memory subsets came from all 30 or so donors. A total of roughly 110 million sorted cells were examined across all samples, and the number of cells per subset was strongly correlated with RNA yield. The study compared the TCRB repertoires of sorted circulating CD4+ T cell subsets in recently diagnosed type 1 diabetes patients with those in matched healthy donors.

All of the isolated RNA was reverse transcribed with the High Capacity cDNA Reverse Transcription Kit, so expressed TCRB transcripts were sequenced. Naive, central memory and regulatory T cell samples underwent deep immunoSEQ sequencing, averaging about 3.57 million total reads per sample. Sorted cells were lysed in RLT buffer, and RNA was extracted using DNase-treated RNeasy Micro or Mini kits according to cell number. Each cell subset was processed separately to prevent cross-contamination, with patient and healthy donor samples processed together. Using the immunoSEQ multiplex PCR, TCRB sequences were amplified from cDNA into 87-bp fragments spanning the CDR3 region. The amplicons were sequenced using the Illumina HiSeq platform. The study's processing was this. PCR bias was corrected computationally using synthetic template baselines, and reads within Hamming distance 2 were collapsed, with unmergeable singletons discarded. Reads were aligned to IMGT to assign V, D and J genes, CDR3 length, and insertions or deletions at six rearrangement sites. Within each subset, clonotype counts were normalized to sorted cell number, and only after that were true diversity and Gini coefficients computed with the tcR R package. The overlap coefficient, calculated on TCRB nucleotide sequences, was used to quantify repertoire sharing. As a proxy for the pre-selection repertoire, out-of-frame TCRB sequences from naive cells were analyzed. Entries here come from immuneACCESS through TCRdb and include only in-frame sequences with V and J called. Some clones fail to appear in such tables; in the studies checked, an unresolved V gene covers under half of the shortfall, and the cause of the remainder is unknown. The V and J calls and clone size were taken over from that table, and D and trimming were inferred from the DNA. In all, the sample holds just over 450,000 clones, and roughly 31% of those were seen once. 0.06% to 0.07% of the sample belongs to the ten largest clones.

The paper as a whole reports these results and caveats: Sequencing cDNA rather than genomic DNA could over-represent highly expressing activated cells, although activation and CD3 levels did not differ between groups. Shorter templates might be favored by PCR, yet because patient and control samples were amplified and corrected together, any such skew would affect both groups equally. Because small numbers of individuals were included in the HLA sub-analyses, any influence of HLA type on TCRB rearrangement was left unresolved. Type 1 diabetes patients showed a moderate but significant shortening of TCRB CDR3 length in all four CD4+ subsets. Patients with type 1 diabetes made fewer insertions and deleted more nucleotides at VDJ recombination sites, implying thymic rearrangement abnormalities. Naive, central memory and regulatory TCRB repertoires appeared more similar among patients than among healthy donors.

Each donor gave one peripheral blood draw, around 0.12 L on average, collected into heparinised tubes. A BD FACSAria II was used to sort naive, central memory, regulatory and stem cell-like memory CD4+ T cells with a panel that included CD45RO, CCR7, CD25, CD127, CD95 and CD27. A purity above 98% was achieved for all sorted populations. PBMCs were isolated immediately by Lymphoprep density gradient centrifugation and stained directly without culture. Samples were stained and sorted in pairs, with one healthy donor and one patient per experiment, so that batch effects were minimized. This clone was observed a handful of times. This receptor's antigen is unknown. No per-base quality is available; no much larger clone lies one base away. The specimen was naive CD4+ T cells from blood. The cell subset or site label corresponds to: true naive CD4+ T cells. The receptor comes from a man younger than 35 in good health.

The nucleotide sequence reads TGTGCCAGCAGCCCGAACTACGAGCAGTACTTC. Its product reads: CASSPNYEQYF. The sequence joins TRBV7-2 to TRBJ2-7, with the identity of the D gene unclear. Deletion took 5 bases off V and 3 bases off J, with a span of 5 bases between the germline ends. The CDR3 numbers 11 residues from cysteine through phenylalanine. Only CDR3 DNA remains: 33 bases, in frame from the first base. Via the germline V gene, CDR1 is SGHTA and CDR2 FQGNSA. The full variable domain, with segments outside the CDR3 supplied by the reference TRBV7-2 and TRBJ2-7 proteins, appears as GAGVSQSPSNKVTEKGKDVELRCDPISGHTALYWYRQSLGQGLEFLIYFQGNSAPDKSGLPSDRFSAERTGGSVSTLTIQRTQQEDSAVYLCASSPNYEQYFGPGTRLTVT.